This T cell receptor beta chain emerged from a study of naive and memory T cell subsets. Two oligonucleotides, mixed equimolar, formed the beta constant-region primer covering TRBC1 and TRBC2. The ligated cDNA underwent four PCR rounds using SP2 and nested alpha and beta constant-region primers. TCRdb re-called the UMI-ligation and nested PCR reads through MiXCR, storing one row per CDR3 protein. The table lists 95,000 to 150,000 distinct CDR3 sequences, around a third of them singletons. This clonotype has just a few counts. There are 12 residues in the CDR3. Germline values: CDR1 SEHNR, CDR2 FQNEAQ (reference sequence). V shed 4 bases and J shed 6 bases, with 6 bases lying between them.

The genes are TRBV7-9 and TRBJ2-2, with D unresolved. This receptor was obtained from a human donor in good health. The sequenced sample consisted of central memory CD4+ T cells from blood. The DNA for the CDR3 is TGTGCCAGCAGCTCCTCGGCCGGGGAGCTGTTTTTT. It specifies CASSSSAGELFF.